This T cell receptor (beta chain) came from a study of T cell responses to AZD1222 COVID-19 vaccine. Sequencing used immunoSEQ multiplex PCR; TCRdb keeps in-frame clones, though not all of them. The sample has some 130,000 clones, 80% to 95% seen once; the top ten hold 6.5% to 8%. Second-dose intervals near 4 or 12 weeks were combined. Study findings and constraints: At study baseline, merely six AZD1222 recipients were seropositive. Donors were largely white British and mainly female; clonal diversity was possibly underestimated.

The V end lost 5 bases, the J end lost 2 bases, and 9 bases lay between the germline ends. CDR1 and CDR2 from the germline V gene are SQVTM and ANQGSEA. CDR3 length equals 12 residues. Worth noting for this clone: The antigen is undetermined.

This sequence originates from an adult who received the AZD1222 COVID-19 vaccine. The specimen was peripheral blood, collected 28 days after the second AZD1222 dose. V is TRBV29-1 and J is TRBJ1-2; D gene uncertain. DNA for the CDR3: TGCAGCGTTCGGGTAGGGAACTATGGCTACACCTTC. Amino acid sequence: CSVRVGNYGYTF.